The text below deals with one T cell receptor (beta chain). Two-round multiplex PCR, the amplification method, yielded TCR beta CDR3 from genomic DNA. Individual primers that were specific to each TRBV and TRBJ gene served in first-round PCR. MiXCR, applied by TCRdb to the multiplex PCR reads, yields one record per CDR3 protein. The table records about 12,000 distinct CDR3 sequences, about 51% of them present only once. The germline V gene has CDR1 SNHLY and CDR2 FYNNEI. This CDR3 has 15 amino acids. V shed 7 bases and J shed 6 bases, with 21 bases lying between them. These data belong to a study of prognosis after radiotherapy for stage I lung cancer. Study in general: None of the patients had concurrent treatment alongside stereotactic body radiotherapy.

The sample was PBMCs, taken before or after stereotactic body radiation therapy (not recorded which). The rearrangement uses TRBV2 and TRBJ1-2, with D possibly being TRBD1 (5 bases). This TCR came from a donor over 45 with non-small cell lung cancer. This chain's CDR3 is CASTVWTCPLNGYTF. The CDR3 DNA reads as TGTGCCAGCACGGTGTGGACATGTCCCCTGAATGGCTACACCTTC.